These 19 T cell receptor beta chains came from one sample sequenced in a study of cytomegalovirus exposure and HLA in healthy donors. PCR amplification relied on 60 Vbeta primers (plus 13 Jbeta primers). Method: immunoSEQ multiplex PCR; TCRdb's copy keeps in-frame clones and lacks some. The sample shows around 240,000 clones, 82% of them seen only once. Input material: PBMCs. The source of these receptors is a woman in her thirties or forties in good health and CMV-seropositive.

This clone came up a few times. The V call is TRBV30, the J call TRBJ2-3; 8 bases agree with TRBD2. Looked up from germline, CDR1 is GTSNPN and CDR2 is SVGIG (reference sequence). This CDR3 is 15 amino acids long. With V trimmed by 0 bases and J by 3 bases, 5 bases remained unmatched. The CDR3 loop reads CAWSVTGRGTDTQYF. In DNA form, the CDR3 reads TGTGCCTGGAGTGTAACCGGGAGGGGTACAGATACGCAGTATTTT. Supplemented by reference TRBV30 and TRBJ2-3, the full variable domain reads SQTIHQWPATLVQPVGSPLSLECTVEGTSNPNLYWYRQAAGRGLQLLFYSVGIGQISSEVPQNLSASRPQDRQFILSSKKLLLSDSGFYLCAWSVTGRGTDTQYFGPGTRLTVL.

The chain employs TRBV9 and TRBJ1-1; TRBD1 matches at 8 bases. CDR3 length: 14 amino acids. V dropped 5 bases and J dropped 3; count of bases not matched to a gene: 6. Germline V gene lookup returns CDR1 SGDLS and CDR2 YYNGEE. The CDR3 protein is CASREPTGDTEAFF. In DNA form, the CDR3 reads TGTGCCAGCAGGGAACCGACAGGGGACACTGAAGCTTTCTTT.

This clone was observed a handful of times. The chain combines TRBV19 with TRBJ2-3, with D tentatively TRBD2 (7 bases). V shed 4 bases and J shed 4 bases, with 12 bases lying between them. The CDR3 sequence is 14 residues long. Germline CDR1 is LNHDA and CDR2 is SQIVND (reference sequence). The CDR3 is CASSTQGGSDTQYF. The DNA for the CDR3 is TGTGCCAGTAGTACACAGGGAGGGTCAGATACGCAGTATTTT.

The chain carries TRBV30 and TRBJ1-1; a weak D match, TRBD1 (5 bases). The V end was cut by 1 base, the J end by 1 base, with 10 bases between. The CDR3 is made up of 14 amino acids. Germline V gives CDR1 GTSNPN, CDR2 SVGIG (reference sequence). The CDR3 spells CAWSGPQENTEAFF. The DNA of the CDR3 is TGTGCCTGGAGTGGTCCACAGGAGAACACTGAAGCTTTCTTT.

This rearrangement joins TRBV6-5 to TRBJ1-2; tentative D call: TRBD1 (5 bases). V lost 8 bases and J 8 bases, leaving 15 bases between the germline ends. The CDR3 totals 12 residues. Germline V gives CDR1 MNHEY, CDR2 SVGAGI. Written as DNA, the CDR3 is TGTGCCAGCGGCGACAGTAGAAGGGGCTACACCTTC. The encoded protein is CASGDSRRGYTF.

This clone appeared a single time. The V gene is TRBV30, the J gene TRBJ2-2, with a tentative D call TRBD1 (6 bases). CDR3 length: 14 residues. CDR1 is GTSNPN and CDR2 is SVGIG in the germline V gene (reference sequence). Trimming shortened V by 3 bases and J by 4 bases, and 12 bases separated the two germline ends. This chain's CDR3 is CAWSKSRGTGELFF. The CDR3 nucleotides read TGTGCCTGGAGCAAGTCCAGGGGCACCGGGGAGCTGTTTTTT.

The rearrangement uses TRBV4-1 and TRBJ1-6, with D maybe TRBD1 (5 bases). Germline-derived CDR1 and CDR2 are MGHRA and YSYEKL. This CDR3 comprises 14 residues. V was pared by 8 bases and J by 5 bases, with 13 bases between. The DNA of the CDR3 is TGCGCCAGCCGCCCCGACAGAAATAATTCACCCCTCCACTTT. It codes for CASRPDRNNSPLHF.

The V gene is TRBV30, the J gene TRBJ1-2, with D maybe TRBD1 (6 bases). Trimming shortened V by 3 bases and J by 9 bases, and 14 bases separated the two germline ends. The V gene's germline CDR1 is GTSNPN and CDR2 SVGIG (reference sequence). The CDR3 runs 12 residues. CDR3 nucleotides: TGTGCCTGGAGCGGGACAAGCGGGAGCTACACCTTC. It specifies CAWSGTSGSYTF.

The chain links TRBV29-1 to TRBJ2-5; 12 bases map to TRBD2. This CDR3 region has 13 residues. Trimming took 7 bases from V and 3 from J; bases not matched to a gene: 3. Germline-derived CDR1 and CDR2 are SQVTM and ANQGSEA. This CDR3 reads CSGRLAGEETQYF. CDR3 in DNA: TGCAGCGGAAGACTAGCGGGAGAAGAGACCCAGTACTTC.

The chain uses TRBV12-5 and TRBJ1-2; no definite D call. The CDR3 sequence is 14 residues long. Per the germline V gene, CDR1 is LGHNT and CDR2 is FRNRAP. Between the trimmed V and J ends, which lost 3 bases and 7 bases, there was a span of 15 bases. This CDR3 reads CASGFMTPAGGYTF. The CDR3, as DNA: TGTGCTAGTGGTTTCATGACCCCGGCGGGTGGCTACACCTTC. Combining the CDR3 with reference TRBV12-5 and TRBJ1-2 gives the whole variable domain DARVTQTPRHKVTEMGQEVTMRCQPILGHNTVFWYRQTMMQGLELLAYFRNRAPLDDSGMPKDRFSAEMPDATLATLKIQPSEPRDSAVYFCASGFMTPAGGYTFGSGTRLTVV.

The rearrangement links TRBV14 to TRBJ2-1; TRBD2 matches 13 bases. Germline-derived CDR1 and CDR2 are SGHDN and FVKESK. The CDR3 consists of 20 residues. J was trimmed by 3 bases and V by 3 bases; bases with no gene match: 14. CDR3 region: CASSHVPGLAGRWVYNEQFF. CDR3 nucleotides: TGTGCCAGCAGCCATGTACCGGGACTAGCGGGGCGCTGGGTCTACAATGAGCAGTTCTTC.

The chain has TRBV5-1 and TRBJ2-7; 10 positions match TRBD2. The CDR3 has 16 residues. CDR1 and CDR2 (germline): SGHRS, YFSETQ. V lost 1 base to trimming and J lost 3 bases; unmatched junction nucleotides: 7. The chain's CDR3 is CASSLSSSGSLYEQYF. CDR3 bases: TGCGCCAGCAGCTTGTCATCTAGCGGGAGTCTCTACGAGCAGTACTTC.

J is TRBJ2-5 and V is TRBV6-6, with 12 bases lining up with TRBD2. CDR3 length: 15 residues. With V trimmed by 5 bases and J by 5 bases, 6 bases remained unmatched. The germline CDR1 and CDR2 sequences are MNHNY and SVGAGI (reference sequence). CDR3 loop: CASSAGLAGRETQYF. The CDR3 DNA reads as TGTGCCAGCAGTGCTGGACTAGCGGGGAGGGAGACCCAGTACTTC.

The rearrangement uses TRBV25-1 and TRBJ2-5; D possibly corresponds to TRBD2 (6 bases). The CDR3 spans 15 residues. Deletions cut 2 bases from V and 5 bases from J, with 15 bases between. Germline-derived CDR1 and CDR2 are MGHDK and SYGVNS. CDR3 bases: TGTGCCAGCAGTGAACACAGGAGGGGACGGGAGACCCAGTACTTC. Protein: CASSEHRRGRETQYF.

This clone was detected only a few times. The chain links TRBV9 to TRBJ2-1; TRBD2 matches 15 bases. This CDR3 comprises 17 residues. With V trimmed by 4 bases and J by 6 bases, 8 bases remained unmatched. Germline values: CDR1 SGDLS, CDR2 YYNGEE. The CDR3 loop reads CASSPPRTSGRANEQFF. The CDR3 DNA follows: TGTGCCAGCAGCCCCCCAAGGACTAGCGGGAGGGCCAATGAGCAGTTCTTC.

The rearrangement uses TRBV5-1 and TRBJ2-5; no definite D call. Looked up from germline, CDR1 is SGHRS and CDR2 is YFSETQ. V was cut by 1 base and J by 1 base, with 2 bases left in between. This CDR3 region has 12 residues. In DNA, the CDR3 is TGCGCCAGCAGCTTGCTCCAAGAGACCCAGTACTTC. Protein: CASSLLQETQYF.

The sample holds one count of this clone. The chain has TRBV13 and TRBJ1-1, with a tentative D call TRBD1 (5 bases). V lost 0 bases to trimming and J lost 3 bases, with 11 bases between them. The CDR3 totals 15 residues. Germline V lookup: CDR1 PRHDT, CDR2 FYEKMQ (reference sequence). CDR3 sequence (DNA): TGTGCCAGCAGCTTAGGGGTCTCGGGGGACACTGAAGCTTTCTTT. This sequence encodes CASSLGVSGDTEAFF.

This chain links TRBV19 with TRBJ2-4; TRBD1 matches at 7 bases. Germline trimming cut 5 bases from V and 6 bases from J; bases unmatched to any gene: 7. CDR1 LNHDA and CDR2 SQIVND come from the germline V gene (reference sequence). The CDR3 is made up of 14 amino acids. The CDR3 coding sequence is TGTGCCAGTAGTTTTCAGGGGGACGGAAACATTCAGTACTTC. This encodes CASSFQGDGNIQYF.

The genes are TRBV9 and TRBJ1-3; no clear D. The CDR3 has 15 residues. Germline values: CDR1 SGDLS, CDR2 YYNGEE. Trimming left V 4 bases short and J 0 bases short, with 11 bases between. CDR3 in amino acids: CASSSPYDSGNTIYF. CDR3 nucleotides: TGTGCCAGCAGCAGCCCATATGACTCTGGAAACACCATATATTTT.